This record concerns one T cell receptor (beta chain) sequence. These data belong to a study of blood T cell repertoires in COVID-19. On the study more broadly: The United States, Italy and Spain provided the acute and convalescent COVID-19 samples.

This table comes from immunoSEQ multiplex PCR, and its TCRdb copy is limited to in-frame clones, with some not included. This repertoire shows approximately 190,000 clones, roughly 80% found once; its top ten account for 6.9%. Looked up from germline, CDR1 is SGHVS and CDR2 is FQNEAQ. V was clipped by 5 bases and J by 7 bases, with 17 bases between them. The CDR3 covers 15 residues. This sequence originates from a man aged 55 to 70 with acute or convalescent COVID-19. This rearrangement joins TRBV7-8 to TRBJ2-2; TRBD2 might be the D (6 bases). The sequencing sample was made of peripheral blood. DNA for the CDR3: TGTGCCAGCAGCCTGCTGGAGGGCCCGGTCGGGGAGCTGTTTTTT. It is translated as CASSLLEGPVGELFF. Variable domain in full (rest from reference TRBV7-8 and TRBJ2-2): GAGVSQSPRYKVAKRGQDVALRCDPISGHVSLFWYQQALGQGPEFLTYFQNEAQLDKSGLPSDRFFAERPEGSVSTLKIQRTQQEDSAVYLCASSLLEGPVGELFFGEGSRLTVL.